This is a list of T cell receptor beta chains from one sample in a study of identical twins. MiXCR, run by TCRdb on the 5' RACE reads, gives a single entry per CDR3 protein. The sample lists some 500,000 distinct CDR3 sequences, 20% to 25% occurring once. The sample also formed part of further work on T cells expressing NK-cell markers.

Sequenced material: CD4+ T cells sorted from blood. These receptors originate from a woman aged 18-29 years in good health. CDR3s include the opening cysteine and the closing phenylalanine or tryptophan. Fields, in order: D gene, clone size, J gene, V gene, CDR3 DNA, CDR3 protein. A D gene is named only where the DNA matches it firmly. Clone size is shown for a subset of rows, as once, few, many or a class of expanded clone.

>.|.|TRBJ1-6|TRBV6-1
TGTGCCAGCAGACCACAGTTCAACTCACCCCTCCACTTT
CASRPQFNSPLHF
>TRBD1|few|TRBJ2-3|TRBV5-1
TGCGCCAGCAGCTTGGGGACAGGGGTTGATACGCAGTATTTT
CASSLGTGVDTQYF
>.|.|TRBJ1-5|TRBV6-5
TGTGCCAGCAGTTACTCTAGGCAGGGTGGTTTACATTTT
CASSYSRQGGLHF
>TRBD1|few|TRBJ2-7|TRBV10-3
TGTGCCATCAGTGTATCCAGGGACAGGGGGGACTACGAGCAGTACTTC
CAISVSRDRGDYEQYF
>.|.|TRBJ2-1|TRBV18
TGTGCCAGCTCACCAAAGTGGCGTAAGTTCTTC
CASSPKWRKFF
>.|many|TRBJ2-3|TRBV5-6
TGTGCCAGCAGCATAGGAGATACAAGCACAGATACGCAGTATTTT
CASSIGDTSTDTQYF
>.|.|TRBJ1-1|TRBV6-5
TGTGCCAGCAGTTACCTTGGGTCAGGGACTGAAGCTTTCTTT
CASSYLGSGTEAFF
>TRBD2|.|TRBJ2-5|TRBV9
TGTGCCAGCACCCCGGGGAGCGGGGCTGGTGAGACCCAGTACTTC
CASTPGSGAGETQYF
>TRBD2|few|TRBJ2-7|TRBV20-1
TGCAGTGCTAGGGCAACTAGCGGGAGTAGCGAGCAGTACTTC
CSARATSGSSEQYF
>TRBD2|.|TRBJ2-4|TRBV4-3
TGCGCCAGCAGCCAAGATCGGCCTAGCGGGAGGGCCATTGCCAAAAACATTCAGTACTTC
CASSQDRPSGRAIAKNIQYF